A single sample gave rise to the 22 T cell receptor beta chains below, sequenced in a study of cytomegalovirus exposure and HLA in healthy donors (dated by TCRdb to about 2017). The library relied on the immunoSEQ multiplex PCR assay. For the multiplex PCR, a mixture combining 60 forward primers for TCR Vbeta segments and 13 reverse primers for TCR Jbeta segments was used. The source is immuneACCESS, and TCRdb retained only in-frame sequences with V and J called. Part of the clones is not carried over; for the studies checked, unresolved V genes explain less than half of this, and the remainder is unexplained. The sample table shows approximately 170,000 clones, and around 77% are seen once. The top ten hold more than 2% of the sample. The sequencing sample was made of PBMCs. These receptors were taken from a woman aged 25 to 45 in good health and CMV-seropositive.

The chain carries TRBV7-9 and TRBJ2-7; TRBD2 aligns across 8 bases. CDR1 SEHNR and CDR2 FQNEAQ come from the germline V gene (reference sequence). This CDR3 spans 14 amino acids. The V gene end was trimmed by 5 bases and the J gene end by 6 bases; junction bases not matched to a gene: 9. DNA for the CDR3: TGTGCCAGCAGCCCCCCGGGACTAGTTTCCGAGCAGTACTTC. Protein: CASSPPGLVSEQYF.

This clone was observed a few times. The CDR3 spells CASSFGTVNSPLHF. CDR3 nucleotide sequence: TGCGCCAGCAGCTTCGGTACGGTCAATTCACCCCTCCACTTT. V and J are TRBV5-1 and TRBJ1-6, with D uncertain. The V gene's germline CDR1 is SGHRS and CDR2 YFSETQ. The V and J ends lost 2 bases and 7 bases respectively, with 10 bases between them. There are 14 residues in the CDR3.

The chain has TRBV12-5 and TRBJ1-6; no firm D call. The germline gives CDR1 LGHNT, CDR2 FRNRAP. Trimming left V 1 base short and J 7 bases short, with 11 bases between. CDR3 size: 15 residues. The CDR3 loop reads CASGLDRSPNSPLHF. As DNA, the CDR3 is TGTGCTAGTGGTTTGGACAGATCACCCAATTCACCCCTCCACTTT.

This chain joins TRBV28 and TRBJ1-6, with 11 bases lining up with TRBD1. V shed 3 bases and J 1 base; nucleotides not matched to a gene: 2. The CDR3 runs 17 residues. Germline V lookup: CDR1 MDHEN, CDR2 SYDVKM. In nucleotides, the CDR3 is TGTGCCAGCAGTTTGGGACAGGGGGGTTCCTATAATTCACCCCTCCACTTT. It encodes CASSLGQGGSYNSPLHF.

This clone was observed a few times. The chain couples TRBV11-2 to TRBJ1-4; D remains ambiguous. The CDR3 covers 17 residues. The germline V and J ends were trimmed by 0 bases and 0 bases, with 11 bases remaining between them. The germline V gene has CDR1 SGHAT and CDR2 FQNNGV. This chain's CDR3 is CASSLDPTQATNEKLFF. The CDR3 DNA reads TGTGCCAGCAGCTTAGATCCTACCCAGGCAACTAATGAAAAACTGTTTTTT. Looking up the rest from reference TRBV11-2 and TRBJ1-4 gives the full variable domain: EAGVAQSPRYKIIEKRQSVAFWCNPISGHATLYWYQQILGQGPKLLIQFQNNGVVDDSQLPKDRFSAERLKGVDSTLKIQPAKLEDSAVYLCASSLDPTQATNEKLFFGSGTQLSVL.

The chain uses TRBV15 and TRBJ1-2, with D maybe TRBD1 (6 bases). The CDR3 has 16 residues. Germline CDR1 is LNHNV and CDR2 is YYDKDF (reference sequence). Trimming removed 0 bases from V and 6 bases from J, with 17 bases in between. The CDR3: CATSRDSALKGDGYTF. CDR3 sequence (DNA): TGTGCCACCAGCAGAGATTCGGCTTTAAAGGGGGATGGCTACACCTTC.

This chain links TRBV2 with TRBJ2-3; TRBD1 might be the D (7 bases). Germline V gene sequence: CDR1 SNHLY, CDR2 FYNNEI. Trimming cost V 1 base and J 3 bases, with 11 bases left between them. This CDR3 region has 15 residues. CDR3: CASSEGRGRTDTQYF. CDR3 DNA sequence: TGTGCCAGCAGTGAAGGCAGGGGGAGGACAGATACGCAGTATTTT.

The chain employs TRBV28 and TRBJ1-2; TRBD1 matches 7 bases. With V trimmed by 6 bases and J by 3 bases, 4 bases remained unmatched. The CDR3 runs to 13 residues. From germline, CDR1 is MDHEN and CDR2 SYDVKM. In DNA, the CDR3 is TGTGCCAGCAGCCTCACAGGGGACTATGGCTACACCTTC. Its translation: CASSLTGDYGYTF.

This sequence joins TRBV5-1 and TRBJ1-2, with no clear D. Per germline, CDR1 SGHRS and CDR2 YFSETQ. The CDR3 runs 14 residues. V dropped 4 bases and J dropped 6 bases, with 16 bases sitting between them. CDR3 residues: CASSPEIGQHGYTF. The DNA for the CDR3 is TGCGCCAGCAGCCCCGAGATTGGGCAGCATGGCTACACCTTC.

The chain is built from TRBV27 and TRBJ1-5, with D perhaps matching TRBD1 (5 bases). This CDR3 has 14 residues. Deletions cut 3 bases from V and 7 bases from J, with 13 bases between. Germline V gene lookup returns CDR1 MNHEY and CDR2 SMNVEV (reference sequence). The CDR3 region is CASSLRGSQQPQHF. CDR3 sequence (DNA): TGTGCCAGCAGTTTGCGGGGGTCCCAACAGCCCCAGCATTTT.

V and J are TRBV27 and TRBJ2-1; D is ambiguous. The CDR3 spans 17 residues. Per germline, CDR1 MNHEY and CDR2 SMNVEV (reference sequence). V was shortened by 5 bases and J by 10 bases, with 27 bases between the two germline ends. The CDR3 DNA sequence: TGTGCCAGCAGTCCTCAAGCGTCAGTCCCCTCCACTGTCGAGCAGTTCTTC. The encoded protein is CASSPQASVPSTVEQFF.

The V and J genes are TRBV10-1 and TRBJ2-3, with D tentatively TRBD1 (6 bases). This CDR3 is built from 15 residues. CDR1 is WNHNN, CDR2 SYGVQD, per germline (reference sequence). Trimming cost V 3 bases and J 4 bases, with 14 bases left between them. CDR3 sequence: CASSDIVQGPDTQYF. The CDR3 DNA sequence: TGCGCCAGCAGTGATATAGTGCAGGGGCCAGATACGCAGTATTTT.

The chain combines TRBV4-1 with TRBJ2-1; the match to TRBD1 covers 7 bases. Germline V gene lookup returns CDR1 MGHRA and CDR2 YSYEKL. This CDR3 is 17 amino acids long. V shed 3 bases and J 5 bases; nucleotides not matched to a gene: 13. The CDR3 DNA follows: TGCGCCAGCAGCCACCCGGCGGACAGGAGAGGAAACAATGAGCAGTTCTTC. Its protein product is CASSHPADRRGNNEQFF.

The V call is TRBV5-1, the J call TRBJ1-1; 8 nucleotides match TRBD1. The CDR3 has 15 residues. CDR1 is SGHRS and CDR2 is YFSETQ in the germline V gene. The trim removed 3 bases at V and 5 bases at J, leaving 9 bases unmatched. The CDR3 is CASSSLATGETEAFF. The CDR3 nucleotides read TGCGCCAGCAGCTCTTTAGCGACAGGGGAAACTGAAGCTTTCTTT.

The chain joins TRBV7-6 to TRBJ2-7; weak D call: TRBD2 (6 bases). This CDR3 is built from 14 residues. Trimming shortened V by 1 base and J by 2 bases, and 9 bases separated the two germline ends. From germline, CDR1 is SGHVS and CDR2 FNYEAQ. As DNA, the CDR3 is TGTGCCAGCAGCTTAGGCGGGACTGCCTACGAGCAGTACTTC. It is translated as CASSLGGTAYEQYF.

The chain has TRBV7-9 and TRBJ2-1, with TRBD2 matching 13 bases. Germline trimming cut 5 bases from V and 12 bases from J; bases unmatched to any gene: 7. Looked up from germline, CDR1 is SEHNR and CDR2 is FQNEAQ (reference sequence). CDR3 size: 14 residues. For the CDR3, the DNA is TGTGCCAGCAGCCTTGGGACTAGCGGGACCACGCAGTTCTTC. Its translation is CASSLGTSGTTQFF.

This clone has a single count. V gene TRBV5-8 combines with J gene TRBJ2-3, with 8 positions matching TRBD2. From germline, CDR1 is SGHTS and CDR2 YDEGEE. The junction had 15 bases not matched to a gene; V was cut back by 0 bases and J by 0 bases. This CDR3 has 20 residues. Here the CDR3 DNA reads TGTGCCAGCAGCTTGGTGATGGGGGCTATAAGCGGGGGCAGCACAGATACGCAGTATTTT. This encodes CASSLVMGAISGGSTDTQYF.

The chain carries TRBV19 and TRBJ2-1; a possible D gene is TRBD2 (6 bases). Germline lookup yields CDR1 LNHDA and CDR2 SQIVND (reference sequence). The CDR3 extends over 15 amino acids. V lost 5 bases and J 1 base, leaving 12 bases between the germline ends. The CDR3 sequence is CASSVGRGSYNEQFF. The CDR3, as DNA: TGTGCCAGTAGTGTCGGTCGGGGGTCCTACAATGAGCAGTTCTTC.

V and J are TRBV7-2 and TRBJ2-7; possible D gene TRBD2, 6 bases. Germline assignment: CDR1 SGHTA and CDR2 FQGNSA. The CDR3 spans 14 residues. V was clipped by 7 bases and J by 2 bases, with 15 bases between them. The CDR3 DNA follows: TGTGCCAGCACCACCCGGGGAGGCGCCTACGAGCAGTACTTC. This encodes CASTTRGGAYEQYF.

V usage is TRBV18 and J usage is TRBJ2-6, with D maybe TRBD1 (6 bases). The V and J ends lost 2 bases and 1 base respectively, with 12 bases between them. Per germline, CDR1 KGHSH and CDR2 LQKENI. CDR3 length equals 17 residues. The CDR3 protein is CASSPATGQSGANVLTF. The CDR3, as DNA: TGTGCCAGCTCACCAGCGACAGGCCAATCTGGGGCCAACGTCCTGACTTTC.

The chain recombines TRBV29-1 with TRBJ2-1; the match to TRBD2 covers 10 bases. The CDR3 spans 16 residues. The V gene's germline CDR1 is SQVTM and CDR2 ANQGSEA. The junction had 6 bases not matched to a gene; V was cut back by 0 bases and J by 4 bases. CDR3 amino acids: CSVEDQASGGYNEQFF. Here the CDR3 DNA reads TGCAGCGTTGAAGATCAGGCTAGCGGGGGTTACAATGAGCAGTTCTTC.

The rearrangement uses TRBV27 and TRBJ2-6; no clear D. Trimming shortened V by 5 bases and J by 2 bases, and 7 bases separated the two germline ends. Germline V CDR1 and CDR2: MNHEY, SMNVEV (reference sequence). The CDR3 has 14 amino acids. CDR3 in amino acids: CASSPSTGANVLTF. The CDR3 DNA is TGTGCCAGCAGTCCATCCACTGGGGCCAACGTCCTGACTTTC. Full variable domain (outside the CDR3, taken from reference TRBV27 and TRBJ2-6): EAQVTQNPRYLITVTGKKLTVTCSQNMNHEYMSWYRQDPGLGLRQIYYSMNVEVTDKGDVPEGYKVSRKEKRNFPLILESPSPNQTSLYFCASSPSTGANVLTFGAGSRLTVL.